Listed here are 15 T cell receptor beta chains from one sample, sequenced in a study of blood T cells in healthy people across ages. Sample-barcoded 5' priming and a J-beta primer mix drove a second PCR of roughly 6 to 12 cycles. TCRdb analysed the 5' RACE reads with MiXCR anew, one entry per CDR3 protein. The sample lists more than 1 million distinct CDR3 sequences; 40% to 55% were seen once. Sequences were obtained from blood. These receptors were collected from a woman aged 60-70 years in good health.

This clonotype was observed once. The rearrangement uses TRBV5-1 and TRBJ2-5; unclear D gene. V was pared by 1 base and J by 3 bases, with 10 bases between. The CDR3 loop spans 14 amino acids. Germline values: CDR1 SGHRS, CDR2 YFSETQ. CDR3 nucleotides: TGCGCCAGCAGCTTGCCCAACAGCGAAGAGACCCAGTACTTC. This gives the protein CASSLPNSEETQYF.

CDR3 nucleotide sequence: TGCAGGGGAGGGGAGAATAGTCATGAGCAGTTCTTC. It translates to CRGGENSHEQFF. The rearrangement links TRBV20-1 to TRBJ2-1; 7 bases match TRBD2. The CDR3 is 12 amino acids. Germline assignment: CDR1 DFQATT and CDR2 SNEGSKA (reference sequence).

This clonotype was seen only a few times. V and J are TRBV27 and TRBJ1-2; 9 nucleotides agree with TRBD1. CDR1 and CDR2 (germline): MNHEY, SMNVEV (reference sequence). J gave up 6 bases and V 6 bases, and 11 bases lay outside the gene matches. The CDR3 length is 15 residues. In DNA form, the CDR3 reads TGTGCCAGCAGCCGAACCGGGACAGGGTCGGATGGCTACACCTTC. This translates into CASSRTGTGSDGYTF.

In this sample, this clonotype turned up many times. The gene calls are TRBV7-6 and TRBJ2-5; no reliable D call. The CDR3 consists of 13 residues. V lost 5 bases and J 0 bases, leaving 7 bases between the germline ends. Germline CDR1 SGHVS, CDR2 FNYEAQ. The CDR3 is CASSPGNQETQYF. The CDR3 coding sequence is TGTGCCAGCAGCCCAGGCAACCAAGAGACCCAGTACTTC.

This chain joins TRBV9 and TRBJ2-1; 7 nucleotides align to TRBD2. With V trimmed by 4 bases and J by 6 bases, 10 bases remained unmatched. Germline V gene sequence: CDR1 SGDLS, CDR2 YYNGEE. The CDR3 extends over 15 amino acids. This CDR3 reads CASSLRGGQGNEQFF. DNA for the CDR3: TGTGCCAGCAGCCTCCGCGGGGGTCAGGGCAATGAGCAGTTCTTC. Full variable domain (remainder filled in from reference TRBV9 and TRBJ2-1): DSGVTQTPKHLITATGQRVTLRCSPRSGDLSVYWYQQSLDQGLQFLIQYYNGEERAKGNILERFSAQQFPDLHSELNLSSLELGDSALYFCASSLRGGQGNEQFFGPGTRLTVL.

A note on this clonotype: This sequence may be a read error, since a much larger clone differs from it by one base. The V call is TRBV4-2, the J call TRBJ2-7, with D possibly being TRBD1 (5 bases). Germline CDR1 is LGHNA and CDR2 is YNFKEQ. This CDR3 region has 15 residues. CDR3 protein: CASSQGGDSSYERYF. The CDR3 DNA reads as TGTGCCAGCAGCCAAGGTGGTGACAGCTCCTACGAGCGGTACTTC.

V and J are TRBV24-1 and TRBJ2-2, with 7 bases that match TRBD2. After removal of 9 bases from V and 3 bases from J, the junction contained 9 bases not matched to a gene. The CDR3 is 15 amino acids. Germline CDR1 and CDR2: KGHDR and SFDVKD. CDR3 DNA: TGTGCCACCGGAACTAGCGAAAAGGACACCGGGGAGCTGTTTTTT. It codes for CATGTSEKDTGELFF.

This clonotype has more than one count but fewer than ten. The chain uses TRBV27 and TRBJ2-1; TRBD2 matches at 12 bases. From germline, CDR1 is MNHEY and CDR2 SMNVEV (reference sequence). Trimming cost V 5 bases and J 4 bases; bases outside gene matches: 6. There are 16 residues in the CDR3. CDR3 coding DNA: TGTGCCAGCAGTCCCTGGGGGACTAGCGGGTACAATGAGCAGTTCTTC. Translating gives CASSPWGTSGYNEQFF.

The chain carries TRBV7-2 and TRBJ1-5; TRBD1 matches at 7 bases. This CDR3 spans 14 amino acids. Losses at the gene ends were 3 bases for V and 5 bases for J; bases not matched to a gene: 4. Germline V gene lookup returns CDR1 SGHTA and CDR2 FQGNSA. The CDR3 DNA reads TGTGCCAGCAGCTTGAGAGGGGGCTATCAGCCCCAGCATTTT. This codes for CASSLRGGYQPQHF.

There are a few counts of this clonotype. This sequence joins TRBV10-3 and TRBJ1-5, with 7 bases matching TRBD1. Losses at the gene ends were 1 base for V and 4 bases for J; bases not matched to a gene: 4. Per germline, CDR1 ENHRY and CDR2 SYGVKD. The CDR3 spans 15 residues. The CDR3 spells CAISELWTGNQPQHF. CDR3 DNA: TGTGCCATCAGTGAGTTGTGGACAGGAAATCAGCCCCAGCATTTT.

V usage is TRBV14 and J usage is TRBJ2-5, with 11 bases lining up with TRBD2. The J call is uncertain, as TRBJ2-7 better fits the DNA end. Germline V lookup: CDR1 SGHDN, CDR2 FVKESK. This CDR3 contains 15 residues. The CDR3 spells CASSTSGSQDYEQYF. The CDR3 DNA reads TGTGCCAGCTCTACTAGCGGGAGCCAGGACTACGAGCAGTACTTC.

This chain joins TRBV15 and TRBJ2-5, with D tentatively TRBD1 (6 bases). V was cut by 2 bases and J by 2 bases, with 9 bases left in between. Germline CDR1 LNHNV, CDR2 YYDKDF (reference sequence). The CDR3 has 14 amino acids. The CDR3 region is CATSRRGGQETQYF. The CDR3 DNA reads TGTGCCACCAGCAGACGAGGGGGTCAAGAGACCCAGTACTTC.

The chain combines TRBV5-1 with TRBJ2-1; TRBD2 is a possible D gene (6 bases). The J call may be wrong; the DNA end is better matched by TRBJ2-7. Germline CDR1 and CDR2: SGHRS and YFSETQ. The CDR3 runs to 13 residues. The CDR3 protein is CASSISGYNEQYF. Written as DNA, the CDR3 is TGCGCCAGCAGTATTAGCGGCTACAATGAGCAGTACTTC.

The rearrangement links TRBV5-1 to TRBJ2-6, with D possibly matching TRBD2 (5 bases). The germline V gene encodes CDR1 SGHRS and CDR2 YFSETQ. V shed 4 bases and J shed 2 bases, with 10 bases lying between them. The CDR3 totals 15 residues. DNA for the CDR3: TGCGCCAGCAGCCCCGGGGATGCTGGGGCCAACGTCCTGACTTTC. Encoded protein: CASSPGDAGANVLTF.

This clonotype was recorded many times. The gene calls are TRBV15 and TRBJ2-1, with 8 bases that match TRBD2. The germline CDR1 and CDR2 sequences are LNHNV and YYDKDF (reference sequence). Trimming took 0 bases from V and 10 from J; bases not matched to a gene: 8. This CDR3 has 15 amino acids. The CDR3 here is CATSRDRTSPREQFF. In DNA form, the CDR3 reads TGTGCCACCAGCAGAGACCGGACTAGCCCCCGCGAGCAGTTCTTC.